The rows below give T cell receptor beta chains drawn from one sample of a study of shared clonotypes between healthy human individuals. Method: immunoSEQ multiplex PCR; TCRdb's copy keeps in-frame clones and lacks some. The data show some 2,000,000 clones, just under 95% seen once. Material: naive CD8+ T cells sorted from blood. These receptors were collected from a young man in good health. Each CDR3 is given with its conserved first and last residue. Each record gives: D gene, V gene, clone size, J gene, CDR3 protein, CDR3 DNA. A D gene is named only where the DNA matches it firmly. Some rows have no size entry. The others give once, few or many, or a class for an expanded clone.

>TRBD2|TRBV5-1|.|TRBJ2-3
CASSPVAGFGVDTQYF
TGCGCCAGCAGCCCAGTAGCGGGATTCGGGGTAGATACGCAGTATTTT
>.|TRBV9|.|TRBJ2-7
CASSVDPLVGPEHYEQYF
TGTGCCAGCAGCGTAGATCCTTTGGTGGGGCCCGAACACTACGAGCAGTACTTC
>.|TRBV5-4|few|TRBJ2-7
CASSLDSTYEQYF
TGTGCCAGCAGCTTGGACAGTACCTACGAGCAGTACTTC
>.|TRBV7-6|.|TRBJ1-1
CASSTRIGNTEAFF
TGTGCCAGCAGCACCAGGATTGGGAACACTGAAGCTTTCTTT
>.|TRBV2|.|TRBJ1-1
CASRPLLGIEAFF
TGTGCCAGCAGGCCCCTCCTAGGGATTGAAGCTTTCTTT
>.|TRBV5-6|.|TRBJ2-7
CASSFELGTGHYEQYF
TGTGCCAGCAGCTTCGAGCTCGGGACTGGTCACTACGAGCAGTACTTC
>TRBD2|TRBV27|.|TRBJ2-7
CASSYTSGSYEQYF
TGTGCCAGCAGTTATACTAGCGGCTCTTACGAGCAGTACTTC
>TRBD1|TRBV10-3|.|TRBJ2-7
CAISDGQGALYEQYF
TGTGCCATCAGCGACGGACAGGGGGCATTGTACGAGCAGTACTTC
>TRBD1|TRBV5-4|.|TRBJ2-7
CASSYTGQGDPYEQYF
TGTGCCAGCAGCTACACTGGACAGGGAGACCCCTACGAGCAGTACTTC
>TRBD1|TRBV7-9|.|TRBJ1-1
CASSHRQGERTEAFF
TGTGCCAGCAGCCACAGACAGGGGGAGAGGACTGAAGCTTTCTTT
>.|TRBV27|.|TRBJ1-2
CASSLTGTNYGYTF
TGTGCCAGCAGTTTAACCGGGACGAACTATGGCTACACCTTC
>TRBD2|TRBV11-2|.|TRBJ2-2
CASRAGRANTGELFF
TGTGCCAGCCGTGCTGGGAGGGCGAACACCGGGGAGCTGTTTTTT
>.|TRBV19|once|TRBJ1-5
CASSFSLTSNQPQHF
TGTGCCAGTTCCTTCTCGCTAACAAGCAATCAGCCCCAGCATTTT
>TRBD1|TRBV25-1|.|TRBJ2-7
CASSPQGATYEQYF
TGTGCCAGCAGTCCACAGGGGGCTACCTACGAGCAGTACTTC
>.|TRBV6-5|.|TRBJ2-7
CASNRGWGFKEQYF
TGTGCCAGTAACCGGGGATGGGGGTTCAAGGAGCAGTACTTC
>.|TRBV11-3|.|TRBJ2-7
CASSFGSSYEQYF
TGTGCCAGCAGCTTCGGCTCTTCCTACGAGCAGTACTTC
>TRBD1|TRBV27|.|TRBJ1-2
CASSVSPGQGAEGYTF
TGTGCCAGCAGTGTCAGTCCGGGACAGGGGGCAGAGGGCTACACCTTC
>.|TRBV6-5|.|TRBJ2-1
CASSYSNLGEQFF
TGTGCCAGCAGTTACTCGAATCTCGGTGAGCAGTTCTTC